This T cell receptor beta chain was captured in a study of blood T cell repertoires in COVID-19. Trimming removed 0 bases at V and 8 bases at J, with 13 bases between. CDR3 length: 15 residues. CDR1 and CDR2 from the germline V gene are KGHSH and LQKENI. Sequenced by immunoSEQ multiplex PCR; TCRdb stores in-frame clones only, minus some. In the table there are roughly 440,000 clones, approximately 88% of which are singletons. V is TRBV18 and J is TRBJ1-4, with D unclear. The sequence came from a woman between 45 and 60 years old with COVID-19, enrolled during active disease. The sample comprised peripheral blood. The CDR3 is CASSPPSRSGEKLFF. CDR3 nucleotides: TGTGCCAGCTCACCACCGTCCAGGTCGGGGGAAAAACTGTTTTTT.